The entry that follows covers one T cell receptor beta chain sequence. This clonotype was seen only a few times. Its recognized antigen is unknown. No base qualities exist here, and no much larger clone lies one base off it. These data originate in a study of glioma-infiltrating T cells (dated by TCRdb to 2016 to 2017). Some background on the complete study: Sequencing of TCR alpha- and beta-chain repertoires was performed on glioma tissue, on non-neoplastic brain tissue, and on matched peripheral blood mononuclear cells. Each tissue-infiltrating repertoire was compared with the same patient's peripheral blood repertoire to measure divergence between tissue and blood T-cell populations. Three low-grade glioma patients, several primary glioblastoma patients, and three non-glioma patients who contributed non-neoplastic brain tissue made up the paired cohort. General conclusions and limits of the study: Small numbers underpinned the group comparisons: eight glioblastoma patients, three low-grade glioma patients and three non-neoplastic patients. Very few CDR3 sequences were found to be shared between tissue and blood, and this scarcity was attributed to high CDR3 diversity and limited sampling. VJ-independent divergence between tissue and blood was below expectation in non-neoplastic patients but above expectation in all gliomas, especially low-grade gliomas.

The iRepertoire nested amplicon-rescue multiplex PCR (arm-PCR) platform was used to amplify TCR alpha and beta CDR3 regions from RNA. The input for one-step reverse transcription and amplification was about 95-400 ng of tissue mRNA or PBMC total RNA. Following bead purification, Illumina adapters were added by a secondary multiplex PCR, and the libraries were gel-purified between 200 and 400 bp. Libraries carried internal 6-nucleotide barcodes used for demultiplexing. Sequencing of libraries was performed on an Illumina MiSeq with 2x220 or 2x250 nucleotide paired-end reads. The paper's data handling went like this. Paired reads were merged with FLASH 1.2.11 and aligned to the GRCh37 human genome with BWA-MEM before extracting TRA and TRB reads. For V and J assignment, an IMGT-derived reference of cassette sequences and CDR3 motifs that included pseudogenes was used. Three-frame translation of reads was performed, and productive CDR3s were defined as those with a C...FGXG motif and no stop codons. Unique combinations of V-J cassette pair and CDR3 amino acid sequence were defined as clonotypes. Reads were filtered by Hamming distance, thresholded by each sample's sequence error rate in mapped regions. The public reads were reanalyzed by TCRdb: fastp trimming at Q25, MiXCR alignment, in-frame beta chains only. Rows are combined by CDR3 protein, so each entry shows the most common genes and DNA. The V and J calls and clone size come from TCRdb's table, not from the authors' own analysis. This sample has 150,000 to 200,000 distinct CDR3 sequences in its table, and over 40% of those were observed once. The ten top clones hold 5.2% of the sample.

Trimming removed 7 bases from V and 1 base from J, leaving 10 bases between the germline ends. The germline V gene sets CDR1 to SQVTM and CDR2 to ANQGSEA. From its cysteine to its phenylalanine, the CDR3 spans 12 amino acids. Only the CDR3 DNA stays, 36 bases, in frame from base 1. The sequenced sample consisted of glioma tissue, nonneoplastic brain tissue, or PBMCs (not recorded which). This clonotype originated in a human donor with low-grade glioma or glioblastoma, undergoing nonglioma brain surgery, or in good health (not recorded which). The sequence is built from TRBV29-1 and TRBJ1-2, with no confident D gene call. CDR3 protein: CSGGGSNYGYTF. The DNA is as follows: TGCAGCGGAGGAGGGAGTAACTATGGCTACACCTTC.